This TCR beta chain was documented in a study of human CD8 memory T cell subsets (dated by TCRdb to about 2020). Looking at the study overall: TCRbeta repertoires of stem-like (TSTEM), progenitor exhausted-like (TPEX) and effector memory CD8+ T cell subsets were compared to assess their clonal relationships. Six donors each provided TSTEM, TPEX and effector memory subsets, and TCRbeta repertoires were obtained from all six. Study-level results and caveats: Based on Chao1 estimates, TSTEM subsets appeared to have greater repertoire diversity than TPEX subsets, which could potentially reflect a broader range of specificities. Both stem-like subsets shared clonotypes with effector memory cells, but TSTEM and TPEX repertoires overlapped minimally, suggesting distinct antigen spectra. Only TCRbeta chains were sequenced, and repertoire comparisons were based on six donors, with testing performed by paired t-tests and Bonferroni correction. Normalized Shannon-Wiener diversity was similarly high in the TSTEM and TPEX subsets, while the effector memory subsets were comparatively less diverse.

The germline V gene encodes CDR1 DFQATT and CDR2 SNEGSKA (reference sequence). The CDR3 contains 14 residues, cysteine and phenylalanine counted. The protein alone is recorded here. A Human TCR Profiling Kit was used to prepare UMI-labeled 5' RACE TCRbeta libraries. Every TCRbeta library was prepared in parallel, with the same number of PCR cycles used for all of the libraries. In the paper's pipeline: The number of functional CDR3beta clonotypes in each TCRbeta library ranged from about 2,800 to 20,000. MIGEC 1.2.9 was used for UMI extraction and consensus assembly, with at least three reads per UMI being required. MiXCR 3.0.3 was used to extract in-frame CDR3beta repertoires. Each sample was downsampled to 42,000 randomly selected UMIs before diversity metrics were calculated in VDJtools 1.2.1. For each sample pair, the repertoire overlap metrics D, R and F2 were calculated in VDJtools using the top 3,000 clones. After the reads were reprocessed by TCRdb, one entry was made per CDR3 protein sequence, with no DNA. The V and J calls and clone size are TCRdb's, not the authors'. The record for this sample contains around 4,000 distinct CDR3 sequences. Of the sample, 31% falls within the top ten clones.

Density gradient separation was used to isolate peripheral blood mononuclear cells from healthy donor buffy coats. In the study, negative magnetic separation with EasySep or MojoSort CD8+ T cell isolation kits was used to enrich total CD8+ T cells. For each subset, total RNA was extracted using an RNeasy Mini Kit from duplicate vials of around 150,000 sorted CD8+ T cells. The PBMCs were used either fresh or after being cryopreserved in fetal bovine serum with roughly 10% DMSO. Fluorescence-activated cell sorting on a FACSAria III was used to sort the CD8+ T cell subsets to purity. Notes on this clonotype: The target of this receptor is not known.

The material sequenced was CD8+ T cells from PBMCs. The receptor chain draws on TRBV20-1 and TRBJ2-5; lacking DNA, the TRBD1 call made by TCRdb goes unchecked. This TCR was sampled from a human donor in good health. The CDR3 reads CSARGSREVETQYF.